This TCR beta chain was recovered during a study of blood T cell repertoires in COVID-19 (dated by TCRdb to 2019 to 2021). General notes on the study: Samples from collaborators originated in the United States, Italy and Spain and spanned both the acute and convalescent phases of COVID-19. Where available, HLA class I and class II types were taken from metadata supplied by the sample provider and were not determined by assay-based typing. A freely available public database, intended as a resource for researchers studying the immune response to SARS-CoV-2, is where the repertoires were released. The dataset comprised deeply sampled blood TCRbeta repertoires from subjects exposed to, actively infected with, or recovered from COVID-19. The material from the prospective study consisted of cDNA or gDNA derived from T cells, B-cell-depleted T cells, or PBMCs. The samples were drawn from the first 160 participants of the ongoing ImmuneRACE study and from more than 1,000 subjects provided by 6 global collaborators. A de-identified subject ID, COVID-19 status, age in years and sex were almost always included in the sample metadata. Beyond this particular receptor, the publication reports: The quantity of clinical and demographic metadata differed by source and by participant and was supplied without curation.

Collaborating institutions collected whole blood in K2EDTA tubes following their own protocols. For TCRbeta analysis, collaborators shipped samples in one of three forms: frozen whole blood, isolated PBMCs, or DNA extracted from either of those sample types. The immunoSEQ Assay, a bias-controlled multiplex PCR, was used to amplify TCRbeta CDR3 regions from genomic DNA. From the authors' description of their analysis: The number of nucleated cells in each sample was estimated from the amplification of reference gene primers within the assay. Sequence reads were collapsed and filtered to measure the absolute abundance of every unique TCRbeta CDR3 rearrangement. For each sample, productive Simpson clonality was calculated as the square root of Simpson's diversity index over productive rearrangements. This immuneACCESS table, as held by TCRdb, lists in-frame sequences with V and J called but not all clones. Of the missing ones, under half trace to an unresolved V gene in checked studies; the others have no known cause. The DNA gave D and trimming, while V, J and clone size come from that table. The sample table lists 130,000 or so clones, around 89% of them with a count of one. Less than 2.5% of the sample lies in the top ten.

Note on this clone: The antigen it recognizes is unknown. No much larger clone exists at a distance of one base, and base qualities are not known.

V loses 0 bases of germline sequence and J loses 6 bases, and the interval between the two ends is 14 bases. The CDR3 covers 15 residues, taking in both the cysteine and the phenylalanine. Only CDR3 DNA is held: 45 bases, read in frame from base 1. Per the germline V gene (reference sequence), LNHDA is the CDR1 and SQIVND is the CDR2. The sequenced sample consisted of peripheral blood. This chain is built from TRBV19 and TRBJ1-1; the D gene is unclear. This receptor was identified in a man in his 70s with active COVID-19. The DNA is TGTGCCAGTAGTATAGATGCGGCGGGGAGACCTGAAGCTTTCTTT. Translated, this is CASSIDAAGRPEAFF.